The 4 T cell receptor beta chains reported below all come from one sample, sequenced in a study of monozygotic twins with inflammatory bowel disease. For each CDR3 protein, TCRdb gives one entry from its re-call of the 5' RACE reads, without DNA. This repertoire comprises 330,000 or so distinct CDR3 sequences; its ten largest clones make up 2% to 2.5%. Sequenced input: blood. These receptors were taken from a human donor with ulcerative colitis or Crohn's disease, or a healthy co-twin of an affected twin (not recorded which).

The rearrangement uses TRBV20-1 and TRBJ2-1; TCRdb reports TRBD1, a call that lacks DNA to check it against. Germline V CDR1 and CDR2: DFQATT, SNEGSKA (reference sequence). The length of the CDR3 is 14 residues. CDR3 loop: CSAPDRGRSNEQFF.

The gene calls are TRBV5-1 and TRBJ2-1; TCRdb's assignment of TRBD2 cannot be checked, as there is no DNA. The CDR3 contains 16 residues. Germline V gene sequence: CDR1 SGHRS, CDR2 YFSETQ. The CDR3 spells CASSATGLAGTDEQFF.

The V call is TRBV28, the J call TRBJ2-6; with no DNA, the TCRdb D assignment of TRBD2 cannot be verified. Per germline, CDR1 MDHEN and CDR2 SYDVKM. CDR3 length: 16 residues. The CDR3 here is CASGFGHTRGANVLTF. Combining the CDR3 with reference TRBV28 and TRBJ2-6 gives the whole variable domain DVKVTQSSRYLVKRTGEKVFLECVQDMDHENMFWYRQDPGLGLRLIYFSYDVKMKEKGDIPEGYSVSREKKERFSLILESASTNQTSMYLCASGFGHTRGANVLTFGAGSRLTVL.

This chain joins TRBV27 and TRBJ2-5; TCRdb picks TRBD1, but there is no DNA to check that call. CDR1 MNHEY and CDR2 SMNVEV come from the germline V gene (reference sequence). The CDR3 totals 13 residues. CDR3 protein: CASSPLFPGAQYF.